This T cell receptor (beta chain) came from a study of cytomegalovirus exposure and HLA in healthy donors. Study as a whole: In a later analysis, the 100 to 150 validation repertoires were reported to have used the same platform as the 600 to 800 first-cohort repertoires.

Assay used: immunoSEQ multiplex PCR; TCRdb lists only in-frame clones, some missing. The data show around 250,000 clones, with around 91% seen just once and roughly 0.38% held by the top ten. The donors were in the roughly 120-subject validation cohort, distinct from the roughly 600-subject first cohort. Study-wide results and limits: Cytomegalovirus-associated TCR beta chains were listed, numbering roughly 150.

This clone occurred a few times. Its target is unknown. V lost 5 bases and J lost 4; bases outside the gene matches: 3. The CDR3 totals 13 residues. Germline CDR1 and CDR2: SEHNR and FQNEAQ (reference sequence). Sequenced sample: PBMCs. The origin of this receptor is a woman aged 18 to 35 in good health and CMV-seronegative. This rearrangement joins TRBV7-9 to TRBJ2-5, with TRBD1 matching over 8 bases. This CDR3 reads CASSRTGRETQYF. In nucleotides, the CDR3 is TGTGCCAGCAGCCGGACAGGGCGAGAGACCCAGTACTTC.